This TCR beta chain was retrieved from a study of immune cell composition in non-small cell lung cancer. Notes on this clone: What it recognizes is unknown.

The CDR3 has 15 residues. The germline gives CDR1 SGHVS, CDR2 FQNEAQ. With V trimmed by 2 bases and J by 8 bases, 7 bases remained unmatched. Points from the study as a whole: Clones >0.5% enriched in tumour were rarer in adenocarcinoma (about 35%) than squamous (approximately 80%). TIL tumour reactivity correlated with maximal tumour-associated clone frequency in adenocarcinoma.

Assay used: immunoSEQ multiplex PCR; TCRdb lists only in-frame clones, some missing. This sample carries 5,100 or so clones, nearly 90% of them seen once, and the ten largest clones take 5.8%. Normal lung was taken at the farthest possible site, at least 3 cm from tumour. V usage is TRBV7-8 and J usage is TRBJ2-3; 10 nucleotides agree with TRBD2. The source material was non-adjacent lung tissue. The clonotype was recovered from a human donor with non-small cell lung cancer. Some clones in this sample may be carry-over from other donors' samples. CDR3 protein: CASSLQLAGPVTQYF. In nucleotides, the CDR3 is TGTGCCAGCAGCTTACAACTAGCGGGACCCGTTACGCAGTATTTT.